The 6 T cell receptor beta chains in this list originate from one sample, sequenced in a study of Graves' ophthalmopathy and Graves' hyperthyroidism (dated by TCRdb to about 2018). TCRdb shows the sequencer as Illumina HiSeq 2000. For repertoire sequencing, the TCR beta CDR3 regions were amplified from RNA transcripts. The first round of RT-PCR was done with HTBI primers and the Qiagen OneStep RT-PCR kit, and was followed by a second round of multiplex PCR, then size selection and purification. Using fastp at Q25 and MiXCR, TCRdb reprocessed the public reads and kept productive beta chains. Rows are unified per CDR3 protein, each entry keeping the most common DNA and genes. The sample table holds approximately 210,000 distinct CDR3 sequences, of which 25% to 35% were seen once. The ten largest clonotypes hold approximately 9% of the sample. Sample: peripheral blood. The receptors were gathered from a man in his fifties or sixties with Graves' ophthalmopathy. Donor details come from another sample of the same person, matched by shared clones.

The genes are TRBV28 and TRBJ1-1; no clear D. V shed 2 bases and J shed 3 bases, with 7 bases lying between them. CDR1 is MDHEN and CDR2 is SYDVKM in the germline V gene. The CDR3 consists of 13 residues. The CDR3 spells CASSLLAYTEAFF. In nucleotides, the CDR3 is TGTGCCAGCAGTTTACTGGCCTACACTGAAGCTTTCTTT.

This clonotype was seen at least ten times. The chain combines TRBV7-2 with TRBJ2-2, with a tentative D call TRBD1 (6 bases). This CDR3 spans 15 amino acids. Germline CDR1 SGHTA, CDR2 FQGNSA. V was shortened by 5 bases and J by 1 base, with 11 bases between the two germline ends. The CDR3 sequence is CASSPGARNTGELFF. CDR3 DNA: TGTGCCAGCAGCCCAGGGGCCAGGAACACCGGGGAGCTGTTTTTT.

Ten or more counts support this clonotype. The V call is TRBV6-5, the J call TRBJ1-1, with D possibly matching TRBD1 (5 bases). The V end was cut by 8 bases, the J end by 1 base, with 14 bases between. This CDR3 contains 14 residues. Germline values: CDR1 MNHEY, CDR2 SVGAGI. CDR3 DNA sequence: TGTGCCAGCGGGGCAGGGCGGGGGAACACTGAAGCTTTCTTT. It specifies CASGAGRGNTEAFF.

In this sample, this clonotype turned up many times. This chain links TRBV6-2 or TRBV6-3 with TRBJ2-7; tentative D call: TRBD1 (5 bases). This CDR3 contains 12 residues. Trimming took off 6 bases at V and 3 bases at J, with 9 bases between the two ends. Germline V gene lookup returns CDR1 MNHEY and CDR2 SVGEGT. Here the CDR3 reads CASRTGLYEQYF. The CDR3 region has the DNA TGTGCCAGCAGAACAGGTCTCTACGAGCAGTACTTC.

The V gene is TRBV2, the J gene TRBJ1-2, with D perhaps TRBD1 (5 bases). This CDR3 is 13 amino acids long. In germline, CDR1 is SNHLY, CDR2 FYNNEI. V was cut by 3 bases and J by 4 bases, with 9 bases left in between. In nucleotides, the CDR3 is TGTGCCAGCAGTGATGGGGACTCCTATGGCTACACCTTC. It encodes CASSDGDSYGYTF.

At least ten counts were recorded for this clonotype. The rearrangement joins TRBV19 to TRBJ1-3; tentatively, D is TRBD1 (5 bases). The CDR3 covers 15 residues. CDR1 and CDR2 from the germline V gene are LNHDA and SQIVND (reference sequence). Trimming removed 7 bases at V and 4 bases at J, with 17 bases between. CDR3 sequence (DNA): TGTGCCAGTACCCCCCTGGCAGGGTTCGGAAACACCATATATTTT. Amino acids: CASTPLAGFGNTIYF.